The T cell receptor beta chain described here comes from a study of cytomegalovirus exposure and HLA in healthy donors. This clone was recorded a few times. Antigen: not known. The CDR3 has 11 residues. In germline, CDR1 is MNHNS, CDR2 SASEGT. V shed 2 bases and J shed 8 bases, with 6 bases lying between them. The PCR employed 60 Vbeta primers together with 13 Jbeta primers. Generated by immunoSEQ multiplex PCR, the TCRdb table keeps only in-frame clones and is missing some. The data hold 95,000 to 130,000 clones, with less than 80% observed a single time. Findings and limits, study-wide: Per a later analysis, about 18,000 TCR beta sequences showed association with HLA alleles at 0.05 false discovery rate. A later analysis found TCR association rates differed by HLA locus, highest for DRB1 and lowest for HLA-C. Researchers counted some 150 TCR beta chains as cytomegalovirus-associated.

The sample comprised PBMCs. V and J are TRBV6-1 and TRBJ1-2; D remains unclear. The receptor was isolated from a middle-aged woman in good health and CMV-seropositive. The CDR3 coding sequence is TGTGCCAGCAGTGAATATCTGGGCTACACCTTC. Residues: CASSEYLGYTF.